The clone carrying this T cell receptor (beta chain) was seen only a few times. Its antigen is as yet unknown. This sample was included in a study of tumor and adjacent non-tumor tissue in lung cancer. Study results and limitations: Tumor tissue had significantly higher TCR diversity than normal lung.

No cell sorting was done before RNA was extracted from the tissue. Looked up from germline, CDR1 is SGHTA and CDR2 is FQGTGA. The junction had 7 bases not matched to a gene; V was cut back by 4 bases and J by 8 bases. The length of the CDR3 is 13 residues. Three rounds of nested PCR, following a modified ARM-PCR protocol, produced the TCRbeta library. TCRdb fed the multiplex PCR reads into MiXCR, producing one record per CDR3 protein. The sample carries around 120,000 distinct CDR3 sequences, approximately 71% recorded once. This chain links TRBV7-3 with TRBJ1-1, with 7 bases lining up with TRBD1. Sequencing used lung tumor tissue. This sequence was found in a man aged 25-45 years with non-small cell lung cancer. This CDR3 is CASSSYRGTEAFF. The CDR3 bases are TGTGCCAGCAGCTCATACAGGGGTACGGAAGCTTTCTTT.